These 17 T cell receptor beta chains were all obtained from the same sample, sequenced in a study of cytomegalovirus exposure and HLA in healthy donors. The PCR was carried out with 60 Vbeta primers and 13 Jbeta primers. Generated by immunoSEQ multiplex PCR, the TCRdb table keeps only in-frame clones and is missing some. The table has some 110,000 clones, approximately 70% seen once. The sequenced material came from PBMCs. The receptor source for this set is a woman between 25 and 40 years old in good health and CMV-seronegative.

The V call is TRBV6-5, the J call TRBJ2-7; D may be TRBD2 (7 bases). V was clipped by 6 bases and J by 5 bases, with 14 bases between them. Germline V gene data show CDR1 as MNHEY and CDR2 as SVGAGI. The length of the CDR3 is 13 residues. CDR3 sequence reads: CASRDWGGHEQYF. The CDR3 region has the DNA TGTGCCAGCAGAGACTGGGGGGGCCACGAGCAGTACTTC.

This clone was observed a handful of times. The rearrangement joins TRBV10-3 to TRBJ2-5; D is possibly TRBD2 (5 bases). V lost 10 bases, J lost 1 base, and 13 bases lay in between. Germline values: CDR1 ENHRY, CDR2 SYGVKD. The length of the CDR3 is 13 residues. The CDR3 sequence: CASLRATQETQYF. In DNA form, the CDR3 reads TGTGCCAGCCTGCGGGCCACCCAAGAGACCCAGTACTTC.

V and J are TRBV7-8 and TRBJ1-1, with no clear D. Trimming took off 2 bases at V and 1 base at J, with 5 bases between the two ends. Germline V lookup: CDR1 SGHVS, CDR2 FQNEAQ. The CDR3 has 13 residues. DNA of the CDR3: TGTGCCAGCAGCTTAACCGGGAACACTGAAGCTTTCTTT. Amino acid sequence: CASSLTGNTEAFF.

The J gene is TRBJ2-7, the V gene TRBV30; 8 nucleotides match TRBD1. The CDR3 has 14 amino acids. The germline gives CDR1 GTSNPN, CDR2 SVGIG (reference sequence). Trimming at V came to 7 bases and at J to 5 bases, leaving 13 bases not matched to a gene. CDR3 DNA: TGTGCCTTAAGGCGAGACAGGGGTTTTAACGAGCAGTACTTC. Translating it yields CALRRDRGFNEQYF.

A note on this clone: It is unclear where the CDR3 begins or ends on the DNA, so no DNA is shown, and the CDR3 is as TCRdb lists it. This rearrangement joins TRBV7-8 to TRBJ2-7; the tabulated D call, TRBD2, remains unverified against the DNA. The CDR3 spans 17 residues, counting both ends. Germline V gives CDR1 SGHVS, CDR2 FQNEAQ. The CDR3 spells CASSPEGWASGTHEQCF.

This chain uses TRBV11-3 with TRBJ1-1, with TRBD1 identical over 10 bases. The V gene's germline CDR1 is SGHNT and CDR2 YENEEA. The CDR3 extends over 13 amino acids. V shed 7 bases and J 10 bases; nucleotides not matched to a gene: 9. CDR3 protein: CASNRQGAGVAFF. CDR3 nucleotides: TGTGCCAGCAACAGACAGGGGGCAGGAGTAGCTTTCTTT.

The CDR3: CASSSLGGQFF. The CDR3 nucleotides read TGTGCCAGCAGTTCCCTCGGGGGGCAGTTCTTC. The genes are TRBV6-5 and TRBJ2-1, with D possibly being TRBD2 (6 bases). Germline CDR1 is MNHEY and CDR2 is SVGAGI. V gave up 4 bases and J gave up 12 bases, with 10 bases separating them. The CDR3 contains 11 residues.

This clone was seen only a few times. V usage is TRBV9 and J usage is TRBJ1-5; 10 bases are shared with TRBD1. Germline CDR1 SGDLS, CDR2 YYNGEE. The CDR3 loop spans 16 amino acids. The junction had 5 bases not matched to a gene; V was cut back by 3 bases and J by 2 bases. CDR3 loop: CASSEGQGWGNQPQHF. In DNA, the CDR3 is TGTGCCAGCAGCGAGGGACAGGGGTGGGGCAATCAGCCCCAGCATTTT.

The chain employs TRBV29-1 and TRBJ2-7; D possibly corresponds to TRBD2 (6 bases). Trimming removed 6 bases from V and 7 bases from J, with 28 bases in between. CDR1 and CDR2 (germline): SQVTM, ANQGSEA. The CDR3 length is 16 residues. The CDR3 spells CSVRSRDSPPSGEQYF. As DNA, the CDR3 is TGCAGCGTGCGCTCCCGGGACTCACCGCCCTCGGGGGAGCAGTACTTC.

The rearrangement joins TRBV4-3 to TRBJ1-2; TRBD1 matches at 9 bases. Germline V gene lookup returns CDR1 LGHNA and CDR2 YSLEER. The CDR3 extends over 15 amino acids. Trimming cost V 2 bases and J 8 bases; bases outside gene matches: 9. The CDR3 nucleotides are TGCGCCAGCAGCCAAAGGGACAGGGACTCGCGGGGCTACACCTTC. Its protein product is CASSQRDRDSRGYTF.

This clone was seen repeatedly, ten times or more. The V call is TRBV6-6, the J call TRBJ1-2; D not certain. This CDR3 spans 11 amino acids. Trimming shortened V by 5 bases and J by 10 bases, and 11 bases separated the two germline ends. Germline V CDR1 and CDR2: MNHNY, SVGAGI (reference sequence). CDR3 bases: TGTGCCAGCAGTGCGCCATCTCTCTACACCTTC. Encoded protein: CASSAPSLYTF.

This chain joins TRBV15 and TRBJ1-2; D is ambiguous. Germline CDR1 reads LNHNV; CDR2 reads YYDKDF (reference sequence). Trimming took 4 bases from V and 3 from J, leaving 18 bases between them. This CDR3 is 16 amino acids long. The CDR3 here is CATSKELGGSDYGYTF. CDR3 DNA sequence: TGTGCCACCAGCAAAGAGCTGGGAGGATCGGACTATGGCTACACCTTC.

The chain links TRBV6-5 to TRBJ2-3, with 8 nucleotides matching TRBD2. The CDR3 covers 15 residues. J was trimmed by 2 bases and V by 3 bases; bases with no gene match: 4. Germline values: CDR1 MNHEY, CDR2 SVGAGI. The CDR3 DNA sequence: TGTGCCAGCAGTTATTCAGCGGGAGCCACAGATACGCAGTATTTT. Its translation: CASSYSAGATDTQYF.

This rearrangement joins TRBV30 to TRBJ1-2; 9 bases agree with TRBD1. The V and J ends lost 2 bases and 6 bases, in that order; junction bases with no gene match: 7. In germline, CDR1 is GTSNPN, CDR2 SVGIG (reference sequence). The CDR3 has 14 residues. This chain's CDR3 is CAWSPRDRVDGYTF. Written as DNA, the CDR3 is TGTGCCTGGAGTCCCCGGGACAGGGTTGATGGCTACACCTTC.

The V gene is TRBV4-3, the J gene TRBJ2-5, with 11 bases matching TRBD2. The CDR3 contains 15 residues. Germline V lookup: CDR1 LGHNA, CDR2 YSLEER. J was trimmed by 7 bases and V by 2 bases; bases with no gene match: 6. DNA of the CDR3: TGCGCCAGCAGCCAAAATAGCGGGGGGGCAAGGACCCAGTACTTC. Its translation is CASSQNSGGARTQYF.

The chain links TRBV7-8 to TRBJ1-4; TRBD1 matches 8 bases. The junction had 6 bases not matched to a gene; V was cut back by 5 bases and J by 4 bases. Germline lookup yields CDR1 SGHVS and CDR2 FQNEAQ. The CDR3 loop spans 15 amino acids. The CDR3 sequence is CASSGRGLGNEKLFF. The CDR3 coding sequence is TGTGCCAGCAGCGGCAGGGGGCTGGGTAATGAAAAACTGTTTTTT.

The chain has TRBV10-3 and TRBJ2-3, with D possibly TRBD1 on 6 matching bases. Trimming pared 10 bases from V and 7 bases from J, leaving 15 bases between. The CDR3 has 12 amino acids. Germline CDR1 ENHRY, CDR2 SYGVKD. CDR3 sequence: CATRQEVNTQYF. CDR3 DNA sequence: TGTGCCACAAGACAGGAAGTCAATACGCAGTATTTT.